This T cell receptor (beta chain) was found in a study of blood T cells in healthy people across ages. Overall study results and limits: With age, beta diversity per million T cells declined roughly linearly, significantly by 35 to 40.

Sample-barcoded 5' priming and a J-beta primer mix drove a second PCR of roughly 7 to 11 cycles. TCRdb reprocessed the 5' RACE reads with MiXCR, giving one entry per CDR3 protein. This table has approximately 760,000 distinct CDR3 sequences, around a quarter appearing once. This clonotype has more than one count but fewer than ten. Its cognate antigen is unknown. The J segment lost 5 bases and the V segment lost 4 bases, leaving 10 bases of the junction unmatched. Per the germline V gene, CDR1 is PRHDT and CDR2 is FYEKMQ (reference sequence). The CDR3 is 16 amino acids. This same sample was also taken into another study, of T cells of mothers and their children.

This receptor was obtained from a boy aged 10-17 years in good health. The specimen was blood. The J gene is TRBJ2-3, the V gene TRBV13; 9 nucleotides line up with TRBD1. CDR3 loop: CASSSRTGQGEDTQYF. The CDR3 nucleotides are TGTGCCAGCAGCTCCAGGACGGGACAGGGTGAAGATACGCAGTATTTT.